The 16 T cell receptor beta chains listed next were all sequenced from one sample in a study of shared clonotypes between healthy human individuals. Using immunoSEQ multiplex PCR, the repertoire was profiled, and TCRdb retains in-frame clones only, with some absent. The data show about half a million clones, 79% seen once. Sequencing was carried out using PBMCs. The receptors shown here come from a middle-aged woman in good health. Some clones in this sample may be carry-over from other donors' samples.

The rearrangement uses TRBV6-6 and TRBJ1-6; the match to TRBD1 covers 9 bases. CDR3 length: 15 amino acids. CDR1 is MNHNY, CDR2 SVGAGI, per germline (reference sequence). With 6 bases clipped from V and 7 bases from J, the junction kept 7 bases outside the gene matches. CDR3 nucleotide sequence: TGTGCCAGCAGCACGCTCGGACAGGGGAATTCACCCCTCCACTTT. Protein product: CASSTLGQGNSPLHF.

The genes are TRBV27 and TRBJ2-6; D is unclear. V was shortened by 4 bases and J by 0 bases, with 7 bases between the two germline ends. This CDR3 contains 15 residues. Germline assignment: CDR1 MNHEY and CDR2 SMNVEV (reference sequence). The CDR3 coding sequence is TGTGCCAGCAGTTCGCCCAGCTCTGGGGCCAACGTCCTGACTTTC. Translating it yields CASSSPSSGANVLTF.

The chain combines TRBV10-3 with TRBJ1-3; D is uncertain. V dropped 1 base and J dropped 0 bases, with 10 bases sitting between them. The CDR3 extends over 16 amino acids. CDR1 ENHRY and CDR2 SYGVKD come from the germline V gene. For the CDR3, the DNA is TGTGCCATCAGTGAGTTCTTTAGGAGCTCTGGAAACACCATATATTTT. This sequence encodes CAISEFFRSSGNTIYF.

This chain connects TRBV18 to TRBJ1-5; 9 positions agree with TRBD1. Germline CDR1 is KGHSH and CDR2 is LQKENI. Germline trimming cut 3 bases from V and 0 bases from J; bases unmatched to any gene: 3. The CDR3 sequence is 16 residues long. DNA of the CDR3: TGTGCCAGCTCACCCGGGACAGGGAATAGCAATCAGCCCCAGCATTTT. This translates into CASSPGTGNSNQPQHF.

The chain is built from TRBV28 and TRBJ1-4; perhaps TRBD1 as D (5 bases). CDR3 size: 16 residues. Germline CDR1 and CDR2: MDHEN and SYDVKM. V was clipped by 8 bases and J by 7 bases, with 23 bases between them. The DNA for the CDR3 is TGTGCCAGCCTACGGGCCCCGGGACCCTGGGGTGAAAAACTGTTTTTT. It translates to CASLRAPGPWGEKLFF.

The CDR3 nucleotides are TGCGCCAGCAGCGGAGGGACAGGGGGTTTTTACAATGAGCAGTTCTTC. Its translation: CASSGGTGGFYNEQFF. The chain links TRBV5-1 to TRBJ2-1, with 11 bases that match TRBD1. Germline V gives CDR1 SGHRS, CDR2 YFSETQ. There are 16 residues in the CDR3. J gave up 4 bases and V 4 bases, and 7 bases lay outside the gene matches.

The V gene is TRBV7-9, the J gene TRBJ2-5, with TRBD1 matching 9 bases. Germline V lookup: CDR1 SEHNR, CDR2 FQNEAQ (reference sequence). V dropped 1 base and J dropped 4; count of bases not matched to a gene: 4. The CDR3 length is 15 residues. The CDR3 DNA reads TGTGCCAGCAGCTTAGAGACAGGGGGGACAGAGACCCAGTACTTC. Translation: CASSLETGGTETQYF.

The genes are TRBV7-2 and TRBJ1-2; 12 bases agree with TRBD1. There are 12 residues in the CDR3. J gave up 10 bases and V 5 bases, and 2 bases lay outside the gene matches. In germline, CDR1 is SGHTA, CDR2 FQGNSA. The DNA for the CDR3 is TGTGCCAGCAGCATGGGACAGGGGGCCTACACCTTC. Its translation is CASSMGQGAYTF.

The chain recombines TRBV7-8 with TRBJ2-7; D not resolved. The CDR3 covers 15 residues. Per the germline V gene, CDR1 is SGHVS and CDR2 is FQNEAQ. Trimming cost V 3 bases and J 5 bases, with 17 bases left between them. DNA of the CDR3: TGTGCCAGCAGCTTCGGGCGGAAGAGTATGAACGAGCAGTACTTC. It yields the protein CASSFGRKSMNEQYF. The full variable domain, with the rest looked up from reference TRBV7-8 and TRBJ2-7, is GAGVSQSPRYKVAKRGQDVALRCDPISGHVSLFWYQQALGQGPEFLTYFQNEAQLDKSGLPSDRFFAERPEGSVSTLKIQRTQQEDSAVYLCASSFGRKSMNEQYFGPGTRLTVT.

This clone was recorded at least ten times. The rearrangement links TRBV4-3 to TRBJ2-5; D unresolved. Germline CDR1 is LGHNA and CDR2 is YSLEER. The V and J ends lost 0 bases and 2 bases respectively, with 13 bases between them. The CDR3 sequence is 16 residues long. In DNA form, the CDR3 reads TGCGCCAGCAGCCAAGATCACCGAGGCAGGCAAGAGACCCAGTACTTC. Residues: CASSQDHRGRQETQYF.

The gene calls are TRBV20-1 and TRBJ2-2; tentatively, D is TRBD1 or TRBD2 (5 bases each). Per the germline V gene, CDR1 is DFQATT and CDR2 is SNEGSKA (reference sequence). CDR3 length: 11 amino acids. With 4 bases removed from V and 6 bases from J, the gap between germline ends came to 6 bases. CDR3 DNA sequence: TGCAGTGCTATGGGACCCGGGGAGCTGTTTTTT. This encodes CSAMGPGELFF.

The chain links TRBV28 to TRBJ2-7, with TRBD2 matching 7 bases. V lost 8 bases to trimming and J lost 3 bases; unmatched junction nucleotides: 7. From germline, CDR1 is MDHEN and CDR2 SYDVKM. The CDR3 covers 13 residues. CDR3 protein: CASDRRDYYEQYF. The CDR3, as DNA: TGTGCCAGCGACCGTCGGGACTACTACGAGCAGTACTTC.

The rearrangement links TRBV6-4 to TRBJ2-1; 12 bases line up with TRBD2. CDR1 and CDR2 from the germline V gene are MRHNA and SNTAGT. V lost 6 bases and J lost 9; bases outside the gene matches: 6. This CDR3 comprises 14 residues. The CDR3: CASSLLAGGSEQFF. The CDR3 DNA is TGTGCCAGCAGCCTACTAGCGGGAGGTAGTGAGCAGTTCTTC.

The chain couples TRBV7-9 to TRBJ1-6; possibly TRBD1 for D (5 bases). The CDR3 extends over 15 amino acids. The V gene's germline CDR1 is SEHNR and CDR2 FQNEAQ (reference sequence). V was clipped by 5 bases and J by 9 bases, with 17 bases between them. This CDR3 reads CASSGGGTGGSPLHF. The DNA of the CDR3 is TGTGCCAGCAGCGGGGGAGGGACGGGAGGTTCACCCCTCCACTTT.

The CDR3: CASSNLGGGYEQYF. CDR3 coding DNA: TGTGCCAGTAGTAACCTCGGCGGGGGCTACGAGCAGTACTTC. The chain employs TRBV19 and TRBJ2-7; 7 bases are shared with TRBD2. CDR1 and CDR2 from the germline V gene are LNHDA and SQIVND (reference sequence). This CDR3 has 14 amino acids. After removal of 4 bases from V and 3 bases from J, the junction contained 6 bases not matched to a gene. The whole variable domain, remainder taken from reference TRBV19 and TRBJ2-7, is DGGITQSPKYLFRKEGQNVTLSCEQNLNHDAMYWYRQDPGQGLRLIYYSQIVNDFQKGDIAEGYSVSREKKESFPLTVTSAQKNPTAFYLCASSNLGGGYEQYFGPGTRLTVT.

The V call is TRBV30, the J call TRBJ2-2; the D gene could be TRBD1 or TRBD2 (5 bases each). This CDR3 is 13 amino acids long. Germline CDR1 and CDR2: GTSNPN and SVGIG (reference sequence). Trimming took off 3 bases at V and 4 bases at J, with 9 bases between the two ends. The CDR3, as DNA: TGTGCCTGGAGACCAGGGACCACCGGGGAGCTGTTTTTT. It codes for CAWRPGTTGELFF.